What follows is one T cell receptor beta chain and its context. The antigen it binds to is not known. Per-nucleotide qualities are absent, and no much larger clonotype sits a single base away. The source of the sample is a study of blood T cell repertoires in COVID-19 (dated by TCRdb to the early 2020s). Concerning the study at large: The collaborator samples originated in the United States, Italy and Spain and spanned the acute and convalescent phases of COVID-19. Subjects who had been exposed to COVID-19, were actively infected with it, or had recovered from it provided the deeply sampled blood TCRbeta repertoires that made up the dataset. Samples were obtained from the ongoing ImmuneRACE study (first 160 participants) and from over 1,000 subjects provided by 6 global collaborators. Nearly every sample came with metadata listing a de-identified subject ID, COVID-19 status, age in years and sex. HLA class I and class II types, where available, came from metadata supplied by the sample provider rather than from assay-based typing. The prospective study material was composed of cDNA or gDNA derived from T cells, B-cell-depleted T cells, or PBMCs. The repertoires were made available in a free public database intended to serve as a resource for research on the immune response to SARS-CoV-2.

Study-wide findings and limitations: How much clinical and demographic metadata was included differed by source and by participant, and the metadata was provided uncurated.

One collaborating source in Seattle enrolled patients while the patients were actively infected and followed the patients over time throughout the course of disease. Each collaborating institution followed its own protocols to collect whole blood in K2EDTA tubes. For TCRbeta analysis, collaborator samples were shipped as frozen whole blood, as isolated PBMCs, or as DNA extracted from either sample type. TCRbeta CDR3 regions were amplified from genomic DNA by means of the immunoSEQ Assay, a bias-controlled multiplex PCR. The authors processed their data as follows. Nucleated cell counts per sample were estimated from amplification of reference gene primers within the assay. Sequence reads were collapsed and filtered to measure the absolute abundance of every unique TCRbeta CDR3 rearrangement. For each sample, productive Simpson clonality was calculated as the square root of Simpson's diversity index over productive rearrangements. The immuneACCESS repertoire file appears here via TCRdb, limited to in-frame rearrangements. These files lack a portion of the clones; in checked studies, under half of the deficit traces to unresolved V genes, and the cause of the others is not known. V and J calls and clone size are those listed in that table; D and trimming were worked out from the DNA. The sample table shows roughly 29,000 clones, and 70% to 90% are seen once. The top ten hold 28% of the sample.

CDR1 and CDR2 (ENHRY, SYGVKD) derive from the germline V gene. Taken from cysteine to phenylalanine, the CDR3 has 15 residues. Only the CDR3 region is kept as DNA, spanning 45 bases read in frame from base 1. The germline V end is reduced by 5 bases and the J end by 1 base; junction bases left unmatched: 4. Specimen: peripheral blood. The sequence is built from TRBV10-3 and TRBJ2-7, with TRBD1 matching 11 junction bases. The sequence derives from a woman older than 75 with COVID-19, enrolled during active disease. The nucleotide sequence is TGTGCCATCAGTCCGGGACAGGGGGTTTCCTACGAGCAGTACTTC. Translated, this is CAISPGQGVSYEQYF.